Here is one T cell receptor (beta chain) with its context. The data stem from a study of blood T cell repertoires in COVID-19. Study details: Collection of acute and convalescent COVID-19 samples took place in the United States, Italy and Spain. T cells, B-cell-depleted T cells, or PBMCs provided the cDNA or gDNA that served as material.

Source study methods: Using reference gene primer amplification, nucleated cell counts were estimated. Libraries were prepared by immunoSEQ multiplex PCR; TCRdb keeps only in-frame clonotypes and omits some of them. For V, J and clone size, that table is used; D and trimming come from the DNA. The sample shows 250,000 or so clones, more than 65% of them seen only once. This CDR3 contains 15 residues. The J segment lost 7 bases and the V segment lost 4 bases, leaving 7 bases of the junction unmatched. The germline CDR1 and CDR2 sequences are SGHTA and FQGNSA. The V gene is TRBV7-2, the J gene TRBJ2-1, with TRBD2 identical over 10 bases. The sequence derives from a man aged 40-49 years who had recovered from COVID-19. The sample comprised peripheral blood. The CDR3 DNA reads TGTGCCAGCAGCTCCCAAAGCGGGGGGGCGAATGAGCAGTTCTTC. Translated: CASSSQSGGANEQFF.